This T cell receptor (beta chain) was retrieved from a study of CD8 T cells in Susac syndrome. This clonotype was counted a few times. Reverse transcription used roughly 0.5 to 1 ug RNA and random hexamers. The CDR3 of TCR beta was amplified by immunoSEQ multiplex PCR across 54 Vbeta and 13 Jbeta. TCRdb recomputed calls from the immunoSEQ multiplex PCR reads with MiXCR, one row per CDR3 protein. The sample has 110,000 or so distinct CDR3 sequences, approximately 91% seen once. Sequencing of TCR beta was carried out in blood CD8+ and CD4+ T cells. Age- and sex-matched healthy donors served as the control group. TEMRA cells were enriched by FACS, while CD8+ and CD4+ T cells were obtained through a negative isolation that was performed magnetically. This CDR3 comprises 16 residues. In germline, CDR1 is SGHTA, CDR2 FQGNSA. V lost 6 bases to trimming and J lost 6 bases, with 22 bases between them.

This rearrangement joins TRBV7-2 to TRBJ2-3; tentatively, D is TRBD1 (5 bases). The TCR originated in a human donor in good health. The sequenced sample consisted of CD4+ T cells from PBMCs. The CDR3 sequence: CASSPSRTRVMDTQYF. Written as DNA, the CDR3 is TGTGCCAGCAGTCCATCCAGGACAAGGGTAATGGATACGCAGTATTTT.